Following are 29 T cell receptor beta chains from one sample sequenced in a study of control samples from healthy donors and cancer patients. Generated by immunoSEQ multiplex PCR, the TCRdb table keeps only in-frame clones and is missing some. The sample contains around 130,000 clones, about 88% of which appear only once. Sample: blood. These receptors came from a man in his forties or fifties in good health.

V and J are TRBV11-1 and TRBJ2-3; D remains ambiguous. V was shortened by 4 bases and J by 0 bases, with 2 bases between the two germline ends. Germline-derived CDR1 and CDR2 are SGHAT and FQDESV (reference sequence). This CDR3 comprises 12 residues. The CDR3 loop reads CASSSSTDTQYF. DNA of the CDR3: TGTGCCAGCAGCTCGAGCACAGATACGCAGTATTTT.

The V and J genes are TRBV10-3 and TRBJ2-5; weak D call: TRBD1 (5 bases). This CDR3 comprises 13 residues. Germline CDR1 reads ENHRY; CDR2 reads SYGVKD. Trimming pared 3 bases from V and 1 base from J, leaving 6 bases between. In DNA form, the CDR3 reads TGTGCCATCAGTGACGACAGCCAAGAGACCCAGTACTTC. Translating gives CAISDDSQETQYF.

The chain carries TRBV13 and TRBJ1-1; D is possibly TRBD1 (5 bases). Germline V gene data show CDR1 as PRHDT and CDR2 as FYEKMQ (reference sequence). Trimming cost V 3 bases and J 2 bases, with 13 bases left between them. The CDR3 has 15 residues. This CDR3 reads CASSFGDPANTEAFF. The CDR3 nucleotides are TGTGCCAGCAGCTTCGGGGACCCTGCCAACACTGAAGCTTTCTTT.

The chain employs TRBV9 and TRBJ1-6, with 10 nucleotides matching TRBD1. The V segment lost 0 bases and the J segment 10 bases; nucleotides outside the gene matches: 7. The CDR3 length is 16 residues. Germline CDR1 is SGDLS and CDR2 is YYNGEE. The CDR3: CASSVGGQGLRSPLHF. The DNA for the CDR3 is TGTGCCAGCAGCGTAGGGGGACAGGGGTTAAGATCACCCCTCCACTTT.

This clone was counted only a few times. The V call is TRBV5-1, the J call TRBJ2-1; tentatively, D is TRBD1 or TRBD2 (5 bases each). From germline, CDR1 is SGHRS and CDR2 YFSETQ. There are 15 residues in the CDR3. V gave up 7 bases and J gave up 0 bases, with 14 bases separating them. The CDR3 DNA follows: TGCGCCAGCTTCGGGGACCGGAGCTCCTACAATGAGCAGTTCTTC. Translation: CASFGDRSSYNEQFF. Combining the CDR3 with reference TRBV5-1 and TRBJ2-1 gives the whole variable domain KAGVTQTPRYLIKTRGQQVTLSCSPISGHRSVSWYQQTPGQGLQFLFEYFSETQRNKGNFPGRFSGRQFSNSRSEMNVSTLELGDSALYLCASFGDRSSYNEQFFGPGTRLTVL.

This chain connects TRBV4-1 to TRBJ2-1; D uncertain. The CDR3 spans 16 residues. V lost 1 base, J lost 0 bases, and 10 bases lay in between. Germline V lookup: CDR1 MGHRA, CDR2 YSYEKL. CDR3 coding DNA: TGCGCCAGCAGCCAAGTAGTGGGGATCTCCTACAATGAGCAGTTCTTC. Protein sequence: CASSQVVGISYNEQFF.

In DNA form, the CDR3 reads TGTGCCAGCAGTGAATACGGGGCGAATGAGCAGTTCTTC. Translated, it gives CASSEYGANEQFF. The V gene is TRBV25-1, the J gene TRBJ2-1; D could derive from TRBD1 or TRBD2 (5 bases each). Germline V gene sequence: CDR1 MGHDK, CDR2 SYGVNS. Trimming removed 0 bases at V and 7 bases at J, with 7 bases between. The CDR3 has 13 amino acids.

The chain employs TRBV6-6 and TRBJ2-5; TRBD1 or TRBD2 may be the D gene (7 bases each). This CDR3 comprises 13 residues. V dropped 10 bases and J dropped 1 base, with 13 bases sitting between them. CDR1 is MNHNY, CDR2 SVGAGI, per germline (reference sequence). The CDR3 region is CATRGGAQETQYF. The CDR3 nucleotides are TGTGCCACCAGGGGGGGGGCCCAAGAGACCCAGTACTTC.

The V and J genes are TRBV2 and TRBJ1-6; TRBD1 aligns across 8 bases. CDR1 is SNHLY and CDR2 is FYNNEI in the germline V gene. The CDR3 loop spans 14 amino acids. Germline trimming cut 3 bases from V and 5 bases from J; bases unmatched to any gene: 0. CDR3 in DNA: TGTGCCAGCAGTGAGACAGGGGATAATTCACCCCTCCACTTT. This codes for CASSETGDNSPLHF.

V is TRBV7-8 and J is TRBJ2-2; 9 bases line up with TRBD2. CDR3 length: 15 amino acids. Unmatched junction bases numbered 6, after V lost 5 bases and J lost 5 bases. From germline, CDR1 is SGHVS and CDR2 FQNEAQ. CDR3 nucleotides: TGTGCCAGCAGCCAAGGGGGACTAGCAACCGGGGAGCTGTTTTTT. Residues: CASSQGGLATGELFF. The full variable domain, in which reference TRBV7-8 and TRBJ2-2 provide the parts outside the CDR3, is GAGVSQSPRYKVAKRGQDVALRCDPISGHVSLFWYQQALGQGPEFLTYFQNEAQLDKSGLPSDRFFAERPEGSVSTLKIQRTQQEDSAVYLCASSQGGLATGELFFGEGSRLTVL.

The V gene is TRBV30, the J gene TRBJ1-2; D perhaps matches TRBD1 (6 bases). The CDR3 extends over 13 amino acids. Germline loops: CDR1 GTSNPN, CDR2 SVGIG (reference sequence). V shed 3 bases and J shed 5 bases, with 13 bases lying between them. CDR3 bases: TGTGCCTGGAGGCGGGGGCAGGGATATGGCTACACCTTC. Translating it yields CAWRRGQGYGYTF.

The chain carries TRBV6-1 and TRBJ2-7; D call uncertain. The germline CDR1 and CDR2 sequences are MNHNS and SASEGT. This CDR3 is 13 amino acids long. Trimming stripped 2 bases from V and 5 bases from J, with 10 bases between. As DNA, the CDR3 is TGTGCCAGCAGTGAAAGGGTTGACGACGAGCAGTACTTC. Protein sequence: CASSERVDDEQYF.

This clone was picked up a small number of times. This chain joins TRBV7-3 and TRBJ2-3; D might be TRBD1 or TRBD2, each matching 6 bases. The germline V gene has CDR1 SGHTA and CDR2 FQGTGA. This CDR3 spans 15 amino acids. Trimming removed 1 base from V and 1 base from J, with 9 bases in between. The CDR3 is CASSLMGGGTDTQYF. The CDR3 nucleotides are TGTGCCAGCAGCTTAATGGGGGGCGGCACAGATACGCAGTATTTT.

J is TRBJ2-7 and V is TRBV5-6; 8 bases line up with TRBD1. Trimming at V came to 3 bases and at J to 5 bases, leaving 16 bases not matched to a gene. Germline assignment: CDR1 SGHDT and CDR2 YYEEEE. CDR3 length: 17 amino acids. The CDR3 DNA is TGTGCCAGCAGCTCTCTGGACAGGGCAATCTCCGGAAACGAGCAGTACTTC. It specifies CASSSLDRAISGNEQYF.

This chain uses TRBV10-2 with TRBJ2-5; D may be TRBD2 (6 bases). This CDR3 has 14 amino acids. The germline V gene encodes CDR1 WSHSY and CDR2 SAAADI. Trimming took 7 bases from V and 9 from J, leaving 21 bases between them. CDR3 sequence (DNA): TGCGCCAGCACCGGACTACCCGGGGGTGAGGCCCAGTACTTC. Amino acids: CASTGLPGGEAQYF.

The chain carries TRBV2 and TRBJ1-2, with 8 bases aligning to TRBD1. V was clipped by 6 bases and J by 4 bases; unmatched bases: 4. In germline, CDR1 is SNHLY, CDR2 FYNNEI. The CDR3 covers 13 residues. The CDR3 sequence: CASRGQGGYGYTF. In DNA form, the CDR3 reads TGTGCCAGCAGAGGACAGGGCGGCTATGGCTACACCTTC.

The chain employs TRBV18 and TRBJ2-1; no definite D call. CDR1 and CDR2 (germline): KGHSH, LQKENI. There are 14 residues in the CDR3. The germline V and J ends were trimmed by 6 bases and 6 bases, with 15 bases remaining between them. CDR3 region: CASSFGQEGNEQFF. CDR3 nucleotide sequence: TGTGCCAGCTCCTTCGGCCAAGAAGGCAATGAGCAGTTCTTC.

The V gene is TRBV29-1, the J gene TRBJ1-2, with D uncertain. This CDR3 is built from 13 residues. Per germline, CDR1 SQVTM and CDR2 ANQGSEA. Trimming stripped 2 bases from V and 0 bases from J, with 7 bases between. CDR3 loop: CSVEFDTNYGYTF. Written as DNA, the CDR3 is TGCAGCGTTGAATTCGACACTAACTATGGCTACACCTTC.

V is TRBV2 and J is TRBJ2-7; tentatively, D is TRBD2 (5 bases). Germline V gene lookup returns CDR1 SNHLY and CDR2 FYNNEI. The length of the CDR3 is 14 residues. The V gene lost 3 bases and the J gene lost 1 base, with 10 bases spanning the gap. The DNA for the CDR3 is TGTGCCAGCAGTGACGGGGTACTATCCTACGAGCAGTACTTC. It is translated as CASSDGVLSYEQYF.

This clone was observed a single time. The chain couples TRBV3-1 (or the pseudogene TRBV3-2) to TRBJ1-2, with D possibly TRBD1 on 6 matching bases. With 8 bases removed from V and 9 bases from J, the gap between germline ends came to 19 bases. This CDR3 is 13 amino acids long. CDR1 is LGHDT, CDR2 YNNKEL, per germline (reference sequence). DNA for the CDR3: TGTGCCAGCCAACCAACAGGGCTATTTAGCTACACCTTC. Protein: CASQPTGLFSYTF.

The CDR3 region is CASSLRQTNNSPLHF. DNA of the CDR3: TGTGCCAGTAGTCTTCGACAGACTAATAATTCACCCCTCCACTTT. This chain joins TRBV19 and TRBJ1-6, with a tentative D call TRBD1 (5 bases). Trimming removed 5 bases at V and 5 bases at J, with 13 bases between. This CDR3 region has 15 residues. CDR1 is LNHDA and CDR2 is SQIVND in the germline V gene (reference sequence).

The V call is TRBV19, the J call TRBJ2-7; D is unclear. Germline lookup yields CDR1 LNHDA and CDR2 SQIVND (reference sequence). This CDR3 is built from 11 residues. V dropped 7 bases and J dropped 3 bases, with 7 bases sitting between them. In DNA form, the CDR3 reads TGTGCCAGTAAGTTCGGCTACGAGCAGTACTTC. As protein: CASKFGYEQYF.

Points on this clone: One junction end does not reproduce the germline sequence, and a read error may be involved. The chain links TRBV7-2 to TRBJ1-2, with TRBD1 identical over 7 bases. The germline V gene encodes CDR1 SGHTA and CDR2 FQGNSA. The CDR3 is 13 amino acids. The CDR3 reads CASSSQLDRPYGF. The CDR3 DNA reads TGTGCCAGCAGCTCCCAACTGGACAGGCCCTACGGCTTC.

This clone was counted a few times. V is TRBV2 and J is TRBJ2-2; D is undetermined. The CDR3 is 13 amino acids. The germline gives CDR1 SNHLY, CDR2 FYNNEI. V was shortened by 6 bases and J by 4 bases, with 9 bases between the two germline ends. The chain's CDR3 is CASRRTATGELFF. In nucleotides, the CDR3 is TGTGCCAGCAGGAGGACGGCCACCGGGGAGCTGTTTTTT.

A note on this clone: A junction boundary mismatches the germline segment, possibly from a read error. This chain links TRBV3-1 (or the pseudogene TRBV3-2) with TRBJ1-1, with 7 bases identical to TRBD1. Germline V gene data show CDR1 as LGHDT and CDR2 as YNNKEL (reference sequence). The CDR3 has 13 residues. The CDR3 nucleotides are TGTGCCAGCAGCCAATCGGACAGGTCTTCCATGGGATTT. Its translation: CASSQSDRSSMGF.

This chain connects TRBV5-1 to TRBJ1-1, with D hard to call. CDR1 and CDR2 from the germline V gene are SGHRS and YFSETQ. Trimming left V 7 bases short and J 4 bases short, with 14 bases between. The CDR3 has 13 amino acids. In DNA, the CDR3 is TGCGCCAGCCGCCAACCCCGAGGCACTGAAGCTTTCTTT. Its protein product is CASRQPRGTEAFF.

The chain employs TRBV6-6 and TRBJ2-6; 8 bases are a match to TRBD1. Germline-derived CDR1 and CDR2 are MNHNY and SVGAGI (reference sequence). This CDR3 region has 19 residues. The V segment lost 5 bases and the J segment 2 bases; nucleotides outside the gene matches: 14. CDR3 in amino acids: CASSQSPGQVGPGANVLTF. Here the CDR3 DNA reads TGTGCCAGCAGTCAATCCCCGGGACAGGTGGGACCTGGGGCCAACGTCCTGACTTTC.

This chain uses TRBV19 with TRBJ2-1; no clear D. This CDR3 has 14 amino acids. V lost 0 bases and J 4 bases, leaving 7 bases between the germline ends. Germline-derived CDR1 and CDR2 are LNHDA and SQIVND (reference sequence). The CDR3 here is CASSIESVYNEQFF. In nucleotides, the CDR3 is TGTGCCAGTAGTATAGAGAGCGTTTACAATGAGCAGTTCTTC. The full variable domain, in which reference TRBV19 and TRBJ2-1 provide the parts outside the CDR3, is DGGITQSPKYLFRKEGQNVTLSCEQNLNHDAMYWYRQDPGQGLRLIYYSQIVNDFQKGDIAEGYSVSREKKESFPLTVTSAQKNPTAFYLCASSIESVYNEQFFGPGTRLTVL.

The CDR3 is CASSESGGYEQYF. CDR3 DNA: TGTGCCAGCAGTGAAAGTGGGGGTTACGAGCAGTACTTC. The chain is built from TRBV2 and TRBJ2-7, with D possibly called TRBD1 or TRBD2 (5 bases each). With 2 bases removed from V and 4 bases from J, the gap between germline ends came to 9 bases. CDR1 is SNHLY, CDR2 FYNNEI, per germline. The CDR3 contains 13 residues.